The 8 T cell receptor beta chains presented below share a single source sample, sequenced in a study of CD8 T cells in Susac syndrome. Reverse transcription of roughly 0.5 to 1 ug RNA used random hexamers. One entry per CDR3 protein results from TCRdb running MiXCR on the immunoSEQ multiplex PCR reads. The top ten hold about 0.21% of the sample, which has about 150,000 distinct CDR3 sequences, about 94% seen once. Sequencing was performed on CD8+ T cells from PBMCs. Receptors originate from a human donor with multiple sclerosis.

V gene TRBV29-1 combines with J gene TRBJ2-7; the match to TRBD1 covers 9 bases. Per germline, CDR1 SQVTM and CDR2 ANQGSEA. CDR3 length equals 12 residues. The junction had 8 bases not matched to a gene; V was cut back by 7 bases and J by 7 bases. In DNA, the CDR3 is TGCAGCGCCGCGACAGGGGGAGGAGAGCAGTACTTC. Translation: CSAATGGGEQYF.

The CDR3 DNA reads as TGCAGTGCTCCCTCGAGGGGCTACACCTTC. It codes for CSAPSRGYTF. The chain carries TRBV20-1 and TRBJ1-2; D not certain. This CDR3 comprises 10 residues. Trimming pared 5 bases from V and 8 bases from J, leaving 9 bases between. Germline CDR1 and CDR2: DFQATT and SNEGSKA (reference sequence).

This clonotype is a singleton in its sample. This rearrangement joins TRBV13 to TRBJ2-1; TRBD2 aligns across 9 bases. Germline-derived CDR1 and CDR2 are PRHDT and FYEKMQ (reference sequence). The CDR3 is 15 amino acids. With V trimmed by 5 bases and J by 3 bases, 5 bases remained unmatched. Here the CDR3 DNA reads TGTGCCAGCAGCCCACGCGGGGGGGACTACAATGAGCAGTTCTTC. This gives the protein CASSPRGGDYNEQFF.

The rearrangement joins TRBV20-1 to TRBJ1-1; D is unclear. Germline V lookup: CDR1 DFQATT, CDR2 SNEGSKA (reference sequence). Trimming removed 4 bases from V and 0 bases from J, with 18 bases in between. There are 16 residues in the CDR3. The CDR3 bases are TGCAGTGCTATTGAGTCCCGAGGACCGGTGAACACTGAAGCTTTCTTT. This encodes CSAIESRGPVNTEAFF.

This chain joins TRBV15 and TRBJ1-5, with 9 bases matching TRBD1. This CDR3 has 17 residues. Germline values: CDR1 LNHNV, CDR2 YYDKDF (reference sequence). Trimming took 0 bases from V and 7 from J; bases not matched to a gene: 10. CDR3 nucleotide sequence: TGTGCCACCAGCAGAGATTTACACAGGGGGCTAAGGCAGCCCCAGCATTTT. This gives the protein CATSRDLHRGLRQPQHF. Full variable domain (rest looked up from reference TRBV15 and TRBJ1-5): DAMVIQNPRYQVTQFGKPVTLSCSQTLNHNVMYWYQQKSSQAPKLLFHYYDKDFNNEADTPDNFQSRRPNTSFCFLDIRSPGLGDTAMYLCATSRDLHRGLRQPQHFGDGTRLSIL.

The J gene is TRBJ2-1, the V gene TRBV6-4; TRBD2 matches at 11 bases. CDR1 and CDR2 (germline): MRHNA, SNTAGT. V shed 0 bases and J 6 bases; nucleotides not matched to a gene: 1. The CDR3 covers 15 residues. CDR3: CASSDSSGGANEQFF. In DNA, the CDR3 is TGTGCCAGCAGTGACTCTAGCGGGGGGGCCAATGAGCAGTTCTTC.

The chain carries TRBV2 and TRBJ1-5; 9 bases align to TRBD1. CDR3 size: 19 residues. The germline gives CDR1 SNHLY, CDR2 FYNNEI. Germline trimming cut 5 bases from V and 2 bases from J; bases unmatched to any gene: 16. The CDR3: CASSTRRDRVFGGNQPQHF. The CDR3 nucleotides are TGTGCCAGCAGTACTCGCCGGGACAGGGTATTTGGTGGCAATCAGCCCCAGCATTTT.

This clonotype was picked up one time. J is TRBJ2-5 and V is TRBV20-1; 7 nucleotides align to TRBD2. Germline V gene data show CDR1 as DFQATT and CDR2 as SNEGSKA (reference sequence). This CDR3 region has 20 residues. After removal of 0 bases from V and 0 bases from J, the junction contained 19 bases not matched to a gene. CDR3 DNA sequence: TGCAGTGCTAGAGATCCTCTGATGGGCAGCGGGGCCAAGTACCAAGAGACCCAGTACTTC. Encoded protein: CSARDPLMGSGAKYQETQYF.